These 9 T cell receptor beta chains were sequenced from one sample in a study of blood T cell repertoires in COVID-19. Some clones are missing from TCRdb's copy, which holds only in-frame ones; the method was immunoSEQ multiplex PCR. The data hold about 310,000 clones, with about nine tenths observed a single time. The sequenced sample consisted of peripheral blood. These receptors were taken from a man between 18 and 35 years old with active or convalescent COVID-19.

The chain has TRBV5-6 and TRBJ2-1; 7 bases match TRBD1. This CDR3 comprises 15 residues. V shed 1 base, J shed 5 bases, and the junction held 6 bases outside the gene matches. Per germline, CDR1 SGHDT and CDR2 YYEEEE. The CDR3 region has the DNA TGTGCCAGCAGCTTGCTTGTAGGGACAGACAATGAGCAGTTCTTC. It translates to CASSLLVGTDNEQFF.

This clone was observed a handful of times. This rearrangement joins TRBV27 to TRBJ1-5; 7 positions match TRBD1. The CDR3 consists of 16 residues. The V and J ends lost 4 bases and 5 bases, in that order; junction bases with no gene match: 11. Germline V gives CDR1 MNHEY, CDR2 SMNVEV (reference sequence). The CDR3 sequence: CASSSIRTGDYQPQHF. The CDR3, as DNA: TGTGCCAGCAGTTCTATTAGGACAGGAGATTATCAGCCCCAGCATTTT.

This rearrangement joins TRBV7-2 to TRBJ2-3; a possible D gene is TRBD2 (6 bases). Germline-derived CDR1 and CDR2 are SGHTA and FQGNSA. Trimming pared 1 base from V and 3 bases from J, leaving 14 bases between. The CDR3 consists of 16 residues. The CDR3 region has the DNA TGTGCCAGCAGCTTAGACTACCGGCGGGAAACAGATACGCAGTATTTT. It yields the protein CASSLDYRRETDTQYF.

DNA for the CDR3: TGTGCCAGCAGCCCCGGACTAGCGGGAGGGTACGAGCAGTACTTC. Encoded protein: CASSPGLAGGYEQYF. The chain uses TRBV5-6 and TRBJ2-7; TRBD2 matches at 15 bases. The CDR3 covers 15 residues. Looked up from germline, CDR1 is SGHDT and CDR2 is YYEEEE. Losses at the gene ends were 4 bases for V and 4 bases for J; bases not matched to a gene: 3.

The genes are TRBV7-2 and TRBJ2-7; maybe TRBD2 (7 bases). Germline CDR1 and CDR2: SGHTA and FQGNSA. The CDR3 spans 16 residues. Trimming stripped 5 bases from V and 2 bases from J, with 19 bases between. The DNA for the CDR3 is TGTGCCAGCAGCAGAAGGACTAGTAGGGGGACCTACGAGCAGTACTTC. It translates to CASSRRTSRGTYEQYF.

The rearrangement uses TRBV7-9 and TRBJ2-2; D ambiguous. Trimming cost V 1 base and J 4 bases, with 7 bases left between them. Germline V gene sequence: CDR1 SEHNR, CDR2 FQNEAQ (reference sequence). This CDR3 is 14 amino acids long. CDR3 protein: CASSLELSTGELFF. In DNA, the CDR3 is TGTGCCAGCAGCTTAGAGCTATCCACCGGGGAGCTGTTTTTT.

The chain carries TRBV6-1 and TRBJ1-2; 10 bases map to TRBD1. The CDR3 covers 15 residues. The V segment lost 3 bases and the J segment 2 bases; nucleotides outside the gene matches: 3. CDR1 and CDR2 from the germline V gene are MNHNS and SASEGT. CDR3 nucleotides: TGTGCCAGCAGTGAGAGGACAGGGGGGAACTATGGCTACACCTTC. It is translated as CASSERTGGNYGYTF.

The rearrangement joins TRBV27 to TRBJ2-1; TRBD2 agrees at 9 bases. From germline, CDR1 is MNHEY and CDR2 SMNVEV (reference sequence). Trimming took 7 bases from V and 5 from J; bases not matched to a gene: 15. The CDR3 spans 17 residues. The CDR3 loop is CASNYGGGVLMNNEQFF. CDR3 bases: TGTGCCAGCAATTATGGCGGGGGGGTTCTTATGAACAATGAGCAGTTCTTC.

The V and J genes are TRBV24-1 and TRBJ2-7; D may be TRBD2 (5 bases). CDR1 is KGHDR and CDR2 is SFDVKD in the germline V gene. V was cut by 4 bases and J by 6 bases, with 12 bases left in between. This CDR3 comprises 13 residues. The CDR3 DNA reads TGTGCCACCAGTGAAAGGACTCTCGGCGAGCAGTACTTC. As protein: CATSERTLGEQYF.